The sequence of this T cell receptor beta chain was determined in a study of blood T cell repertoires in COVID-19. In the study overall: From T cells, B-cell-depleted T cells, or PBMCs came the material, which was cDNA or gDNA.

The CDR3 extends over 14 amino acids. V was pared by 2 bases and J by 3 bases, with 10 bases between. CDR1 and CDR2 from the germline V gene are KGHSH and LQKENI. Assay: immunoSEQ multiplex PCR; the TCRdb copy retains only in-frame clones and omits some. Of under 200,000 clones listed, over 70% are singletons. This clone showed up just a few times. Distinct nucleotide sequences in the sample also encode this CDR3. The sequencing sample was made of peripheral blood. The chain carries TRBV18 and TRBJ1-2, with D possibly being TRBD1 (6 bases). This TCR came from a woman in her sixties with acute or convalescent COVID-19. CDR3 DNA: TGTGCCAGCTCACCAGAAGCAGGGGACTATGGCTACACCTTC. Encoded protein: CASSPEAGDYGYTF.